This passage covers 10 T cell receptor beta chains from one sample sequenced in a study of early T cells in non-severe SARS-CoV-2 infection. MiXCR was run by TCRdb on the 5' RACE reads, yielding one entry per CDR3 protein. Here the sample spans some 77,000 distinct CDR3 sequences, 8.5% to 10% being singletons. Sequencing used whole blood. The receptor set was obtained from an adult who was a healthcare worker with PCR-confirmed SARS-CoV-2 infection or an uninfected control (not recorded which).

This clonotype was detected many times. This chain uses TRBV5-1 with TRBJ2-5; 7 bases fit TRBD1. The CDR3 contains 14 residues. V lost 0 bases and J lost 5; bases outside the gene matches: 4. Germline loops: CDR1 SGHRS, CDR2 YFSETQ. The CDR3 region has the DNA TGCGCCAGCAGCTTGGGACAGGGACAGGAGACCCAGTACTTC. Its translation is CASSLGQGQETQYF.

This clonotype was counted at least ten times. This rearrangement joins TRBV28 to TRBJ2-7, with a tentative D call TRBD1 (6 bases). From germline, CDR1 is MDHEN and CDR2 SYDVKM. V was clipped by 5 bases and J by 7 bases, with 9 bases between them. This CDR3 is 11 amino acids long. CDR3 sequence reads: CASSTQGEQYF. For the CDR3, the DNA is TGTGCCAGCAGTACCCAGGGGGAGCAGTACTTC.

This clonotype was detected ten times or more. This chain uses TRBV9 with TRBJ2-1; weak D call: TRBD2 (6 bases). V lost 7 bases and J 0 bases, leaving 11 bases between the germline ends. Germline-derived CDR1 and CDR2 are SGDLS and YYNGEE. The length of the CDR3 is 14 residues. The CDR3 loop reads CASGGLSSYNEQFF. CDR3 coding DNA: TGTGCCAGCGGGGGGTTGAGCTCCTACAATGAGCAGTTCTTC. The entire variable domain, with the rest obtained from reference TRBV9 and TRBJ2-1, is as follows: DSGVTQTPKHLITATGQRVTLRCSPRSGDLSVYWYQQSLDQGLQFLIQYYNGEERAKGNILERFSAQQFPDLHSELNLSSLELGDSALYFCASGGLSSYNEQFFGPGTRLTVL.

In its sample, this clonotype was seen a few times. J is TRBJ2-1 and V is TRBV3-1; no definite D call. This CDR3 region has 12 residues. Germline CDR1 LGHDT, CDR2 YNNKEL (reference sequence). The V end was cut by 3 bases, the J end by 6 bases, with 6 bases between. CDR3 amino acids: CASSQYGNEQFF. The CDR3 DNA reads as TGTGCCAGCAGCCAGTACGGCAATGAGCAGTTCTTC.

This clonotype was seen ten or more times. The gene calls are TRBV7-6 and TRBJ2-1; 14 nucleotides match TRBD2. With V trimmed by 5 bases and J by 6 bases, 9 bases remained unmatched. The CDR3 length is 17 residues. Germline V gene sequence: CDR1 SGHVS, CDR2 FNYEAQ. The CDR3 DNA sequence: TGTGCCAGCAGCCGGATGGAGGGACTAGCGGGGGCCAATGAGCAGTTCTTC. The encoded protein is CASSRMEGLAGANEQFF.

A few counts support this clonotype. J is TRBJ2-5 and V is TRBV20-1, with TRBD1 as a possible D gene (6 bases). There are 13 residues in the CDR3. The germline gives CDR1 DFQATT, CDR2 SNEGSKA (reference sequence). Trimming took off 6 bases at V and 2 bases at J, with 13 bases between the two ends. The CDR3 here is CSAPGVGQETQYF. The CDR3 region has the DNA TGCAGTGCACCAGGGGTTGGTCAAGAGACCCAGTACTTC.

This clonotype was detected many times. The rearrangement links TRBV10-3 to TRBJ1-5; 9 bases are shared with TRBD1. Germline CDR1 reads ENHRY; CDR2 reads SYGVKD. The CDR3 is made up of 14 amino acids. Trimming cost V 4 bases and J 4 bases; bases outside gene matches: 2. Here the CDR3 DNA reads TGTGCCATCAGTGCGGACAGGGGTAATCAGCCCCAGCATTTT. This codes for CAISADRGNQPQHF.

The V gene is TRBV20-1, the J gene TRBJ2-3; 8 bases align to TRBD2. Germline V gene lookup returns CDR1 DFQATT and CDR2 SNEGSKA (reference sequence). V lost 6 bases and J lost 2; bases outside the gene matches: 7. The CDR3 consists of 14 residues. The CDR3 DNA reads TGCAGTGCAAAGACTAGCGCACACACAGATACGCAGTATTTT. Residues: CSAKTSAHTDTQYF.

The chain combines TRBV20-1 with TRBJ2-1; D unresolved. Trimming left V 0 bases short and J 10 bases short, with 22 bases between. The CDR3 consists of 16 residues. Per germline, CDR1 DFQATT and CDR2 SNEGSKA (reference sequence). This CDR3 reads CSARDLTKNSIREQFF. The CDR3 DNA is TGCAGTGCTAGAGATCTAACCAAGAACTCGATACGGGAGCAGTTCTTC.

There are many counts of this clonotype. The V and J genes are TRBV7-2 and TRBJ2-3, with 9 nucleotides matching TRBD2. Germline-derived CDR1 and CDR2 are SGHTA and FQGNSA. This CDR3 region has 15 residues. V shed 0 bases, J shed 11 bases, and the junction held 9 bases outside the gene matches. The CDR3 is CASSLAPGTSSWQYF. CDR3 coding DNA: TGTGCCAGCAGCTTAGCCCCAGGGACTAGCTCTTGGCAGTATTTT.